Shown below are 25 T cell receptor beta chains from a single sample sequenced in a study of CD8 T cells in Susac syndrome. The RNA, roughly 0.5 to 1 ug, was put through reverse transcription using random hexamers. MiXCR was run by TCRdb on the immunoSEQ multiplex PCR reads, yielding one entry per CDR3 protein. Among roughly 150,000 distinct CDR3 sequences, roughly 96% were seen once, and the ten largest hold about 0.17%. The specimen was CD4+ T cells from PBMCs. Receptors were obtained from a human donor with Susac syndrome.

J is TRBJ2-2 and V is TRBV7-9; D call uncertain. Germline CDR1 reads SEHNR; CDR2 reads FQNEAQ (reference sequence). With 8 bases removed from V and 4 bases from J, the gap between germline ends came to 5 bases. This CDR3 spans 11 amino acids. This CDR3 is CASPSTGELFF. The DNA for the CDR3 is TGTGCCAGCCCCAGCACCGGGGAGCTGTTTTTT.

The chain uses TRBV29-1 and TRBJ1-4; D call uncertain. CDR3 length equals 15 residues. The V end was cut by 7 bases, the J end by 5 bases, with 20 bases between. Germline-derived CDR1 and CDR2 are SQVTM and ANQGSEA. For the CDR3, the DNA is TGCAGCGCTAGACCCTCGGGAGCCGTAAATGAAAAACTGTTTTTT. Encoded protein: CSARPSGAVNEKLFF.

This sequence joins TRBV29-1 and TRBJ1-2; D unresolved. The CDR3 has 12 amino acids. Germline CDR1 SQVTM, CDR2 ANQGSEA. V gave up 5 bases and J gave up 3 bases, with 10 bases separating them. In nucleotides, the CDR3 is TGCAGCGTTCGGGAGACGGACTATGGCTACACCTTC. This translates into CSVRETDYGYTF.

The CDR3 sequence is CASSPRDRDYSPLHF. The CDR3 DNA is TGTGCCAGCAGCCCCCGGGACAGGGACTATTCACCCCTCCACTTT. This sequence joins TRBV7-9 and TRBJ1-6, with 9 bases lining up with TRBD1. This CDR3 has 15 amino acids. Germline lookup yields CDR1 SEHNR and CDR2 FQNEAQ (reference sequence). Unmatched junction bases numbered 7, after V lost 5 bases and J lost 8 bases. Combining the CDR3 with reference TRBV7-9 and TRBJ1-6 gives the whole variable domain DTGVSQNPRHKITKRGQNVTFRCDPISEHNRLYWYRQTLGQGPEFLTYFQNEAQLEKSRLLSDRFSAERPKGSFSTLEIQRTEQGDSAMYLCASSPRDRDYSPLHFGNGTRLTVT.

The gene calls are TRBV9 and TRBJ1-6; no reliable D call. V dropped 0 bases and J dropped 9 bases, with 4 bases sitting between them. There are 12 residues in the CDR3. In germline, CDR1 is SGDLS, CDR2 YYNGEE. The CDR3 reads CASSVEGSPLHF. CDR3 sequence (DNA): TGTGCCAGCAGCGTAGAGGGTTCACCCCTCCACTTT.

The CDR3 DNA reads as TGCAGTGTCCTCAGCGGGGCCCGCACTGAAGCTTTCTTT. Translating gives CSVLSGARTEAFF. The rearrangement joins TRBV20-1 to TRBJ1-1; D is possibly TRBD1 (5 bases). CDR1 is DFQATT and CDR2 is SNEGSKA in the germline V gene (reference sequence). This CDR3 spans 13 amino acids. Trimming stripped 7 bases from V and 4 bases from J, with 16 bases between.

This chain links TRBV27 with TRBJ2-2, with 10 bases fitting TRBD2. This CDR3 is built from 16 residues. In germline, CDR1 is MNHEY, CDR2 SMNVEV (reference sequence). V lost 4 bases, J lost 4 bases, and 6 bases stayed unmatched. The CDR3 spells CASSSAGGVGTGELFF. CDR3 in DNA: TGTGCCAGCAGTTCAGCGGGGGGGGTCGGCACCGGGGAGCTGTTTTTT.

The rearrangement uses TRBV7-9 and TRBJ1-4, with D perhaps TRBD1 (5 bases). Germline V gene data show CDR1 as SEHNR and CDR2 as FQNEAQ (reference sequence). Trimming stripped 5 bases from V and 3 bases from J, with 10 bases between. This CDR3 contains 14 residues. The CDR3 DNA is TGTGCCAGCAGCCACGGGGCGGCTAATGAAAAACTGTTTTTT. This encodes CASSHGAANEKLFF.

CDR3 coding DNA: TGTGCCAGCAGCTACTCACCCTTTGGGAGCTCCTACGAGCAGTACTTC. It codes for CASSYSPFGSSYEQYF. The chain has TRBV13 and TRBJ2-7, with D perhaps TRBD2 (5 bases). Per the germline V gene, CDR1 is PRHDT and CDR2 is FYEKMQ (reference sequence). This CDR3 has 16 residues. The V end was cut by 4 bases, the J end by 0 bases, with 16 bases between.

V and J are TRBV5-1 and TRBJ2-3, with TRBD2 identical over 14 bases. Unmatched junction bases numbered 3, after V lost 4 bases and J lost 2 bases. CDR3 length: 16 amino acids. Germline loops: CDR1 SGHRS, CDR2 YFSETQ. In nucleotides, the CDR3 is TGCGCCAGCAGCGGGACTAGCGGGGGTTACACAGATACGCAGTATTTT. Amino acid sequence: CASSGTSGGYTDTQYF.

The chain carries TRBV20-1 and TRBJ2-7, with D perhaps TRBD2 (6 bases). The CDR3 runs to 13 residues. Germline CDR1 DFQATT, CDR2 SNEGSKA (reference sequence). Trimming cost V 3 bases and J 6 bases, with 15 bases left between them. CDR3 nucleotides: TGCAGTGCTAGGATCGGGGGAGACTCCGAGCAGTACTTC. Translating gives CSARIGGDSEQYF.

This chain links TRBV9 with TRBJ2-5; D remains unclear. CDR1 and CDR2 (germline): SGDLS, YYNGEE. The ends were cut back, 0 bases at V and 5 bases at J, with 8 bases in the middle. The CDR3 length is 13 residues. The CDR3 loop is CASSVDYWETQYF. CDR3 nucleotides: TGTGCCAGCAGCGTAGATTACTGGGAGACCCAGTACTTC.

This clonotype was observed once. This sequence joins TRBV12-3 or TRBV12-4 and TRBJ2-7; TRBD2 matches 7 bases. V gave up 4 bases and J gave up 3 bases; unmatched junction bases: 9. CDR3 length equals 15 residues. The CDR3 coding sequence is TGTGCCAGCAGTTCCCTACAGCGGGGAAACTACGAGCAGTACTTC. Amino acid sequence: CASSSLQRGNYEQYF.

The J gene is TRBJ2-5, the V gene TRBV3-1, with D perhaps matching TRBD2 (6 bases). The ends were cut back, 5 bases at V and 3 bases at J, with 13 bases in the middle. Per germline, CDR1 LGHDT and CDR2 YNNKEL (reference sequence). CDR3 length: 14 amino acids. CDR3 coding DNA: TGTGCCAGCAGCTCCCGGGTAGCGGAAGAGACCCAGTACTTC. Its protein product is CASSSRVAEETQYF.

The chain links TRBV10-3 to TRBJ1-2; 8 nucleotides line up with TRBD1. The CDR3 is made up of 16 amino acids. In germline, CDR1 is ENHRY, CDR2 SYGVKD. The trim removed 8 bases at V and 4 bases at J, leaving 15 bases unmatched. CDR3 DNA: TGTGCCATCCGAAGGGAACAGACAGGGGATAGCTATGGCTACACCTTC. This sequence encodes CAIRREQTGDSYGYTF.

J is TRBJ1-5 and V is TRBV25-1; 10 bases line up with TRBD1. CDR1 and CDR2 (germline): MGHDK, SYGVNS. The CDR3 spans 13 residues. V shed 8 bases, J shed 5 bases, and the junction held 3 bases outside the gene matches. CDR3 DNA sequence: TGTGCCAGCTCCGGGACAGGGGATCAGCCCCAGCATTTT. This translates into CASSGTGDQPQHF. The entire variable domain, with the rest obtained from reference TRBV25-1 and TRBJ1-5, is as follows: EADIYQTPRYLVIGTGKKITLECSQTMGHDKMYWYQQDPGMELHLIHYSYGVNSTEKGDLSSESTVSRIRTEHFPLTLESARPSHTSQYLCASSGTGDQPQHFGDGTRLSIL.

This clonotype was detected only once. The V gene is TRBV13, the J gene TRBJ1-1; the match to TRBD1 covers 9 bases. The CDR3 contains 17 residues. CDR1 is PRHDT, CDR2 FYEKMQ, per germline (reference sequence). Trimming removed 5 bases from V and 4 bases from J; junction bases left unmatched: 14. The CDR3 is CASSHRGTGLSITEAFF. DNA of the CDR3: TGTGCCAGCAGCCACCGAGGGACAGGGTTGTCTATCACTGAAGCTTTCTTT.

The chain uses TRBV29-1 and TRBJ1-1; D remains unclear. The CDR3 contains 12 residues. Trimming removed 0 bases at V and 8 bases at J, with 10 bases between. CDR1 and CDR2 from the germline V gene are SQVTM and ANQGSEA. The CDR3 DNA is TGCAGCGTTGAAGAATTCAGTCTCGAAGCTTTCTTT. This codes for CSVEEFSLEAFF.

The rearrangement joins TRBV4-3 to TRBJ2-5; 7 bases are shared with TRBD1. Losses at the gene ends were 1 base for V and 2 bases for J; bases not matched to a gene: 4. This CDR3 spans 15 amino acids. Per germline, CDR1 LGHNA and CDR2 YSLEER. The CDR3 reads CASSQAGTAQETQYF. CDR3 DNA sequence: TGCGCCAGCAGCCAAGCGGGGACAGCACAAGAGACCCAGTACTTC.

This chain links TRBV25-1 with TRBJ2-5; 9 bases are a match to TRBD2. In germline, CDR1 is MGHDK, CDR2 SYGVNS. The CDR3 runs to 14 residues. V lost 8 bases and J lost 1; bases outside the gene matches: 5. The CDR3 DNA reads TGTGCCAGCCGCCCAGCGGGGGGCCAAGAGACCCAGTACTTC. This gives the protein CASRPAGGQETQYF. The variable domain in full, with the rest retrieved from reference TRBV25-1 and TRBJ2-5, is EADIYQTPRYLVIGTGKKITLECSQTMGHDKMYWYQQDPGMELHLIHYSYGVNSTEKGDLSSESTVSRIRTEHFPLTLESARPSHTSQYLCASRPAGGQETQYFGPGTRLLVL.

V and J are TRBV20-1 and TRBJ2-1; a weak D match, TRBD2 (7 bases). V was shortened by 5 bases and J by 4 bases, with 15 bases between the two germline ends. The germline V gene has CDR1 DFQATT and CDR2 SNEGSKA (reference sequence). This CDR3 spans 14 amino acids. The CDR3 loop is CSAVRGGRYNEQFF. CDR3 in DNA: TGCAGTGCTGTTCGCGGGGGCCGATACAATGAGCAGTTCTTC.

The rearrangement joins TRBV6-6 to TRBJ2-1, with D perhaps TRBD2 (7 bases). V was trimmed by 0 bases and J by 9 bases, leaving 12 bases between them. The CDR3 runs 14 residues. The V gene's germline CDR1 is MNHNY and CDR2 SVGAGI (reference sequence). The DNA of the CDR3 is TGTGCCAGCAGTTACTCGAAGGGGGGGGGTGAGCAGTTCTTC. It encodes CASSYSKGGGEQFF.

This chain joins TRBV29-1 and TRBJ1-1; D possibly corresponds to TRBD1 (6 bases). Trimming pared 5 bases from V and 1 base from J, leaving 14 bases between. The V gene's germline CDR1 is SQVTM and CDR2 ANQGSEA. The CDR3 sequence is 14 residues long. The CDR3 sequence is CSVLPGHRNTEAFF. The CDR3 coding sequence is TGCAGCGTTCTCCCGGGACACAGGAACACTGAAGCTTTCTTT.

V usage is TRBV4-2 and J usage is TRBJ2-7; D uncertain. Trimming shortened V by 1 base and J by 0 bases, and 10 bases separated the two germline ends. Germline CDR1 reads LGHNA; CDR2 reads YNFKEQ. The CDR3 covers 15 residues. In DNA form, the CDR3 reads TGTGCCAGCAGCCAAGGGGTCCAGAGCTCCTACGAGCAGTACTTC. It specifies CASSQGVQSSYEQYF.

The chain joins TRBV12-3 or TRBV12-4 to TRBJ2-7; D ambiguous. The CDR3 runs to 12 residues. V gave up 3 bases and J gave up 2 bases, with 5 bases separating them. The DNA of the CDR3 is TGTGCCAGCAGTTTCAGAACCTACGAGCAGTACTTC. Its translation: CASSFRTYEQYF.